These 23 T cell receptor beta chains came from one sample sequenced in a study of shared clonotypes between healthy human individuals (dated by TCRdb to the early 2020s). CD8 naive samples were obtained by positive selection for CCR7 among CD45RO-negative cells, yielding a CD45RA+CCR7+ population from which TemRA cells were excluded. Libraries were constructed by the immunoSEQ multiplex PCR assay. TCRdb mirrors the immuneACCESS table, restricted to in-frame sequences. Some clones are absent from its copies; in checked studies, under half trace to an unresolved V gene, and the reason for the others is unknown. The table for this sample lists 450,000 to 700,000 clones; roughly 96% of them were counted only once. Roughly 0.1% of the sample lies in the top ten. Sequencing was done on a sample of naive CD8+ T cells sorted from blood. In light of the paper, this sample's cell subset or site label describes: CD45RA+CCR7+. These receptors originate from a woman aged 30 to 39 in good health.

The rearrangement links TRBV28 to TRBJ2-5; 8 bases fit TRBD2. The germline gives CDR1 MDHEN, CDR2 SYDVKM. The CDR3 length is 13 residues. V trimming: 11 bases; J trimming: 4 bases; junction bases outside the gene matches: 9. DNA for the CDR3: TGTGCCGGGCGGGGGGCGGTAGGAGAGACCCAGTACTTC. Protein: CAGRGAVGETQYF.

Turning to this clone: In the same sample, other DNA sequences code for this CDR3. This rearrangement joins TRBV6-6 to TRBJ2-7, with 8 bases identical to TRBD1. The CDR3 contains 14 residues. Germline-derived CDR1 and CDR2 are MNHNY and SVGAGI (reference sequence). V lost 2 bases to trimming and J lost 3 bases; unmatched junction nucleotides: 3. The chain's CDR3 is CASSYGGQGYEQYF. The DNA for the CDR3 is TGTGCCAGCAGTTACGGTGGACAGGGCTACGAGCAGTACTTC.

Remarks on this clone: Other DNA sequences in the same sample also yield this CDR3. The gene calls are TRBV27 and TRBJ2-1; 14 bases agree with TRBD2. The V and J ends lost 5 bases and 7 bases, in that order; junction bases with no gene match: 4. This CDR3 region has 15 residues. Germline V CDR1 and CDR2: MNHEY, SMNVEV (reference sequence). The CDR3, as DNA: TGTGCCAGCAGTCCCGGGACTAGCGGGAGAAATGAGCAGTTCTTC. This translates into CASSPGTSGRNEQFF.

The gene calls are TRBV28 and TRBJ2-1, with TRBD2 matching over 12 bases. After removal of 5 bases from V and 4 bases from J, the junction contained 3 bases not matched to a gene. This CDR3 comprises 15 residues. Germline V gene sequence: CDR1 MDHEN, CDR2 SYDVKM. In nucleotides, the CDR3 is TGTGCCAGCAGTCAACTAGCGGGAGGATACAATGAGCAGTTCTTC. This codes for CASSQLAGGYNEQFF.

This clone was seen only once. V is TRBV5-1 and J is TRBJ2-1; D is unclear. The length of the CDR3 is 11 residues. V was shortened by 3 bases and J by 6 bases, with 4 bases between the two germline ends. Germline V gene data show CDR1 as SGHRS and CDR2 as YFSETQ. The chain's CDR3 is CASSSTNEQFF. CDR3 bases: TGCGCCAGCAGCTCCACCAATGAGCAGTTCTTC.

J is TRBJ2-2 and V is TRBV9, with TRBD2 identical over 8 bases. The CDR3 has 14 amino acids. V was pared by 3 bases and J by 6 bases, with 4 bases of the junction left unmatched. CDR1 is SGDLS and CDR2 is YYNGEE in the germline V gene. CDR3 sequence reads: CASSGLAGSGELFF. The CDR3 coding sequence is TGTGCCAGCAGCGGATTAGCGGGATCCGGGGAGCTGTTTTTT.

The gene calls are TRBV28 and TRBJ2-2, with D perhaps TRBD2 (6 bases). Germline V CDR1 and CDR2: MDHEN, SYDVKM. Trimming took off 7 bases at V and 6 bases at J, with 12 bases between the two ends. The CDR3 totals 13 residues. The DNA of the CDR3 is TGTGCCAGCACCCAGGAGGGGTCCGGGGAGCTGTTTTTT. It codes for CASTQEGSGELFF.

V usage is TRBV27 and J usage is TRBJ1-1; unclear D gene. The germline V and J ends were trimmed by 3 bases and 11 bases, with 10 bases remaining between them. Germline lookup yields CDR1 MNHEY and CDR2 SMNVEV (reference sequence). This CDR3 has 11 residues. The CDR3 is CASSFGPEAFF. CDR3 sequence (DNA): TGTGCCAGCAGTTTTGGACCCGAGGCTTTCTTT.

The chain couples TRBV6-5 to TRBJ2-7, with TRBD1 matching 7 bases. CDR3 length: 16 residues. Trimming removed 4 bases from V and 3 bases from J; junction bases left unmatched: 12. Germline V gene lookup returns CDR1 MNHEY and CDR2 SVGAGI. The CDR3: CASSSGTANAVYEQYF. The CDR3 coding sequence is TGTGCCAGCAGTTCTGGGACAGCAAACGCCGTCTACGAGCAGTACTTC.

The chain links TRBV6-5 to TRBJ2-3; 7 positions match TRBD2. The CDR3 totals 15 residues. The ends lost 2 bases at V and 3 bases at J; junction bases unmatched: 5. In germline, CDR1 is MNHEY, CDR2 SVGAGI. The CDR3 is CASSYGAGETDTQYF. In DNA, the CDR3 is TGTGCCAGCAGTTACGGGGCGGGAGAGACAGATACGCAGTATTTT.

V is TRBV6-9 and J is TRBJ2-7; D is undetermined. V shed 6 bases and J shed 1 base, with 19 bases lying between them. Germline V gene data show CDR1 as MNHGY and CDR2 as SVAAGI. The CDR3 contains 16 residues. This chain's CDR3 is CASREKSAPFSYEQYF. In DNA, the CDR3 is TGTGCCAGCAGAGAGAAGTCCGCACCCTTTTCCTACGAGCAGTACTTC.

The rearrangement joins TRBV6-1 to TRBJ1-5, with D unclear. CDR3 size: 16 residues. Germline CDR1 and CDR2: MNHNS and SASEGT. With 2 bases removed from V and 4 bases from J, the gap between germline ends came to 15 bases. The CDR3 DNA sequence: TGTGCCAGCAGTGAAAACAGAGCCTTTTGGAATCAGCCCCAGCATTTT. This gives the protein CASSENRAFWNQPQHF.

The chain recombines TRBV6-4 with TRBJ1-5; D perhaps matches TRBD1 (6 bases). The V and J ends lost 3 bases and 6 bases respectively, with 18 bases between them. Germline V gives CDR1 MRHNA, CDR2 SNTAGT. The CDR3 has 16 residues. The CDR3 coding sequence is TGTGCCAGCAGTGAACGGGCAGGGGCTGTTGGTCAGCCCCAGCATTTT. Protein product: CASSERAGAVGQPQHF.

The chain has TRBV5-1 and TRBJ2-7; 7 bases are shared with TRBD1. There are 14 residues in the CDR3. The germline V gene encodes CDR1 SGHRS and CDR2 YFSETQ. V lost 3 bases to trimming and J lost 7 bases; unmatched junction nucleotides: 10. As DNA, the CDR3 is TGCGCCAGCAGCTCCCGACAGGGTTTGTGGGAGCAGTACTTC. Translating gives CASSSRQGLWEQYF.

This sequence joins TRBV11-2 and TRBJ2-7; 11 bases are a match to TRBD2. CDR1 and CDR2 (germline): SGHAT, FQNNGV. The junction had 5 bases not matched to a gene; V was cut back by 6 bases and J by 7 bases. The CDR3 is made up of 13 amino acids. The CDR3 loop reads CASRTSGMYEQYF. Here the CDR3 DNA reads TGTGCCAGCAGGACTAGCGGGATGTATGAGCAGTACTTC.

This clone was seen a single time. V usage is TRBV19 and J usage is TRBJ1-3, with a weak D call TRBD1 (5 bases). V was shortened by 5 bases and J by 7 bases, with 15 bases between the two germline ends. Germline V lookup: CDR1 LNHDA, CDR2 SQIVND (reference sequence). The CDR3 runs 14 residues. The CDR3 DNA reads as TGTGCCAGTAGTCCCGGGACGTTGTTGAACACCATATATTTT. Translated: CASSPGTLLNTIYF.

V is TRBV7-2 and J is TRBJ2-2; 9 nucleotides line up with TRBD1. The V gene end was trimmed by 3 bases and the J gene end by 4 bases; junction bases not matched to a gene: 9. CDR3 length: 17 amino acids. Germline-derived CDR1 and CDR2 are SGHTA and FQGNSA. CDR3 residues: CASSFRTGASGTGELFF. The CDR3 DNA reads TGTGCCAGCAGCTTTCGGACAGGGGCAAGTGGCACCGGGGAGCTGTTTTTT.

Details on this clone: Other DNA sequences in the sample encode the same CDR3. The J gene is TRBJ2-7, the V gene TRBV13, with D perhaps being TRBD1 or TRBD2 (6 bases each). Trimming stripped 5 bases from V and 7 bases from J, with 18 bases between. The CDR3 has 14 residues. Germline V lookup: CDR1 PRHDT, CDR2 FYEKMQ (reference sequence). CDR3 region: CASSPRGDEYEQYF. In nucleotides, the CDR3 is TGTGCCAGCAGCCCGAGGGGGGACGAATATGAGCAGTACTTC. Full variable domain (remainder filled in from reference TRBV13 and TRBJ2-7): AAGVIQSPRHLIKEKRETATLKCYPIPRHDTVYWYQQGPGQDPQFLISFYEKMQSDKGSIPDRFSAQQFSDYHSELNMSSLELGDSALYFCASSPRGDEYEQYFGPGTRLTVT.

The V gene is TRBV11-2, the J gene TRBJ2-7; no firm D call. Per germline, CDR1 SGHAT and CDR2 FQNNGV. This CDR3 region has 18 residues. Trimming cost V 0 bases and J 1 base, with 19 bases left between them. CDR3 DNA sequence: TGTGCCAGCAGCTTAGATGACCGAGTGCAGGAAGATTCCTACGAGCAGTACTTC. Its protein product is CASSLDDRVQEDSYEQYF.

The V gene is TRBV5-1, the J gene TRBJ2-1; 8 positions agree with TRBD2. Germline CDR1 reads SGHRS; CDR2 reads YFSETQ. V shed 4 bases, J shed 6 bases, and the junction held 12 bases outside the gene matches. This CDR3 region has 16 residues. CDR3 DNA: TGCGCCAGCAGCCCCTTTACCGGGACTAGTTTCAATGAGCAGTTCTTC. It translates to CASSPFTGTSFNEQFF.

Here the CDR3 DNA reads TGTGCCAGCAGCCCAAGAGCGGGAGGGACCTACGAGCAGTACTTC. This codes for CASSPRAGGTYEQYF. This sequence joins TRBV13 and TRBJ2-5, with TRBD2 matching 10 bases. The J call may be in error: the DNA end matches TRBJ2-7 better. The CDR3 is 15 amino acids. CDR1 is PRHDT, CDR2 FYEKMQ, per germline (reference sequence).

CDR3 sequence: CASSALAGGNYEQYF. The DNA for the CDR3 is TGTGCCAGCAGTGCTTTAGCGGGAGGGAACTACGAGCAGTACTTC. The chain recombines TRBV2 with TRBJ2-7; 11 bases align to TRBD2. The CDR3 is 15 residues long. Germline V CDR1 and CDR2: SNHLY, FYNNEI. Trimming cost V 4 bases and J 3 bases; bases outside gene matches: 5.

This chain uses TRBV29-1 with TRBJ2-7; D uncertain. The ends were cut back, 7 bases at V and 5 bases at J, with 15 bases in the middle. The CDR3 has 12 residues. Germline V gives CDR1 SQVTM, CDR2 ANQGSEA. The CDR3, as DNA: TGCAGCGCCCTTAGCCTGACGGACGAGCAGTACTTC. Protein sequence: CSALSLTDEQYF.